This passage covers 15 T cell receptor beta chains from one sample sequenced in a study of T cells in Graves' hyperthyroidism and ophthalmopathy. Amplification yielded TCR beta CDR3 regions, with RNA transcripts as the source. Primed by the HTBI set, a first-round RT-PCR was run on the TCR CDR3. MiXCR, applied by TCRdb to the multiplex PCR reads, yields one record per CDR3 protein. The repertoire includes 490,000 or so distinct CDR3 sequences, less than 20% of them detected once, and 47% sits in the top ten. The sequencing input was blood. Receptors were obtained from a man aged 40-49 years with Graves' ophthalmopathy.

A few counts support this clonotype. The rearrangement uses TRBV4-1 and TRBJ2-5, with D possibly matching TRBD2 (6 bases). The CDR3 is 17 amino acids. In germline, CDR1 is MGHRA, CDR2 YSYEKL. V lost 2 bases, J lost 3 bases, and 19 bases lay in between. The CDR3 DNA reads TGCGCCAGCAGCCAAAACGGGGGTACCCTAGTGGAAGAGACCCAGTACTTC. Residues: CASSQNGGTLVEETQYF.

The chain carries TRBV20-1 and TRBJ2-1; TRBD2 is a possible D gene (5 bases). CDR1 is DFQATT and CDR2 is SNEGSKA in the germline V gene (reference sequence). The CDR3 extends over 17 amino acids. The V end lost 1 base, the J end lost 3 bases, and 19 bases lay between the germline ends. CDR3 region: CSARGPWGREYYNEQFF. The CDR3 bases are TGCAGTGCTAGAGGCCCGTGGGGTAGGGAGTACTACAATGAGCAGTTCTTC.

This clonotype was recorded many times. V and J are TRBV2 and TRBJ2-1, with D hard to call. Trimming took off 3 bases at V and 5 bases at J, with 5 bases between the two ends. CDR1 SNHLY and CDR2 FYNNEI come from the germline V gene. This CDR3 has 12 residues. CDR3 residues: CASSDGNNEQFF. In nucleotides, the CDR3 is TGTGCCAGCAGTGACGGAAACAATGAGCAGTTCTTC. Together with reference TRBV2 and TRBJ2-1, the CDR3 gives the full variable domain: EPEVTQTPSHQVTQMGQEVILRCVPISNHLYFYWYRQILGQKVEFLVSFYNNEISEKSEIFDDQFSVERPDGSNFTLKIRSTKLEDSAMYFCASSDGNNEQFFGPGTRLTVL.

This clonotype occurred a few times. V usage is TRBV12-3 or TRBV12-4 and J usage is TRBJ2-1; 10 bases fit TRBD2. V shed 7 bases, J shed 9 bases, and the junction held 9 bases outside the gene matches. The CDR3 has 14 residues. This CDR3 reads CASISGRVRGEQFF. CDR3 sequence (DNA): TGTGCCAGCATAAGCGGGAGGGTGAGGGGTGAGCAGTTCTTC.

This clonotype was seen a few times. V usage is TRBV6-1 and J usage is TRBJ1-1; D not resolved. Deletions cut 9 bases from V and 3 bases from J, with 5 bases between. There are 10 residues in the CDR3. The V gene's germline CDR1 is MNHNS and CDR2 SASEGT. In DNA form, the CDR3 reads TGTGCCAGTGGAGACACTGAAGCTTTCTTT. This gives the protein CASGDTEAFF.

In this sample, this clonotype turned up many times. CDR3 nucleotides: TGTGCCATCAGTGAGTCGGTCGGGGGACCTAGCACAGATACGCAGTATTTT. It codes for CAISESVGGPSTDTQYF. J is TRBJ2-3 and V is TRBV10-3, with D possibly TRBD2 on 6 matching bases. Between the trimmed V and J ends, which lost 0 bases and 0 bases, there was a span of 13 bases. The germline V gene has CDR1 ENHRY and CDR2 SYGVKD. CDR3 length equals 17 residues.

This clonotype was found many times. The CDR3 DNA follows: TGTGCCAGCAGGCCAACGGCGGGGGTCCACGAGCAGTACTTC. This translates into CASRPTAGVHEQYF. The chain links TRBV11-1 to TRBJ2-7, with 7 bases matching TRBD2. Germline trimming cut 6 bases from V and 5 bases from J; bases unmatched to any gene: 10. This CDR3 comprises 14 residues. From germline, CDR1 is SGHAT and CDR2 FQDESV (reference sequence).

This clonotype was seen once. The chain recombines TRBV7-9 with TRBJ1-1, with no clear D. Trimming removed 10 bases from V and 7 bases from J, with 16 bases in between. Germline V gene lookup returns CDR1 SEHNR and CDR2 FQNEAQ (reference sequence). The CDR3 loop spans 12 amino acids. CDR3 loop: CAIRGSTLEAFF. The CDR3 bases are TGTGCCATAAGAGGGTCCACCCTTGAAGCTTTCTTT.

CDR3 DNA sequence: TGTGCCAGTACCCGGAGGCCAGGTTCCTACAATGAGCAGTTCTTC. Translation: CASTRRPGSYNEQFF. The chain has TRBV19 and TRBJ2-1; maybe TRBD2 (5 bases). The germline V gene has CDR1 LNHDA and CDR2 SQIVND (reference sequence). There are 15 residues in the CDR3. Deletions cut 7 bases from V and 1 base from J, with 14 bases between.

This clonotype was observed once. Just one base apart from a much larger clone, this may be a read error. The chain joins TRBV2 to TRBJ2-5, with TRBD1 matching over 7 bases. The CDR3 totals 14 residues. Losses at the gene ends were 11 bases for V and 0 bases for J; bases not matched to a gene: 9. Germline CDR1 reads SNHLY; CDR2 reads FYNNEI. CDR3 coding DNA: TGTGCCGGCACTTTAGGGGGCTACCAAGAGACCCAGTACTTC. Its protein product is CAGTLGGYQETQYF.

This clonotype has just a few counts. The chain combines TRBV7-9 with TRBJ2-5; 15 bases fit TRBD2. The CDR3 has 15 amino acids. V lost 5 bases to trimming and J lost 13 bases; unmatched junction nucleotides: 11. CDR1 and CDR2 from the germline V gene are SEHNR and FQNEAQ (reference sequence). The CDR3 sequence: CASSPGTSGGRLMYF. The CDR3 DNA sequence: TGTGCCAGCAGCCCAGGGACTAGCGGGGGGAGGCTGATGTACTTC. Drawing the rest from reference TRBV7-9 and TRBJ2-5, the complete variable domain is DTGVSQNPRHKITKRGQNVTFRCDPISEHNRLYWYRQTLGQGPEFLTYFQNEAQLEKSRLLSDRFSAERPKGSFSTLEIQRTEQGDSAMYLCASSPGTSGGRLMYFGPGTRLLVL.

This clonotype was seen repeatedly, ten times or more. The chain combines TRBV27 with TRBJ2-5; no definite D call. The J call may be mistaken, given a closer DNA end match to TRBJ2-3. Germline CDR1 is MNHEY and CDR2 is SMNVEV (reference sequence). The CDR3 loop spans 12 amino acids. The CDR3 DNA sequence: TGTGCCAGCAGTTTGCTAGGTGGTACGCAGTATTTT. Its protein is CASSLLGGTQYF.

This clonotype was recorded once. The chain combines TRBV3-1 with TRBJ2-2; 9 positions match TRBD1. The CDR3 has 16 residues. J lost 4 bases, V lost 1 base, and 4 bases had no gene match. From germline, CDR1 is LGHDT and CDR2 YNNKEL (reference sequence). The DNA of the CDR3 is TGTGCCAGCAGCCAAGGGTGGACAGGGGTCACCGGGGAGCTGTTTTTT. As protein: CASSQGWTGVTGELFF.

This clonotype was counted many times. The rearrangement joins TRBV5-6 to TRBJ2-5, with D possibly matching TRBD1 (6 bases). V was clipped by 5 bases and J by 6 bases, with 17 bases between them. Germline values: CDR1 SGHDT, CDR2 YYEEEE. This CDR3 spans 14 amino acids. This CDR3 reads CASSTRQAPKTQYF. DNA of the CDR3: TGTGCCAGCAGTACGAGACAGGCCCCGAAGACCCAGTACTTC.

This clonotype has ten or more counts. V gene TRBV12-3 or TRBV12-4 combines with J gene TRBJ1-1; possibly TRBD1 for D (5 bases). V lost 7 bases and J lost 2, with 11 bases in between. CDR3 length: 13 residues. CDR3 protein: CASMTGVNTEAFF. Written as DNA, the CDR3 is TGTGCCAGCATGACGGGGGTAAACACTGAAGCTTTCTTT.